This T cell receptor (beta chain) was captured in a study of regulatory T cells in long-lasting Graves disease (TCRdb year 2021). About the investigation overall: Persistent Graves' disease meant more than 5 years of antithyroid drug treatment with TSH receptor autoantibodies that stayed positive. Patients with persistent Graves' disease were compared with patients with newly diagnosed Graves' disease using TCR sequencing and RNA sequencing of peripheral blood. The study was conducted in China and was registered as a clinical trial. A total of roughly 35 samples underwent TCR sequencing, from roughly 13 patients with persistent Graves' disease and approximately 20 patients with newly diagnosed Graves' disease. In the clinical cohort, patients with persistent Graves' disease had used antithyroid drugs for an average of around 9.9 years. General conclusions and limits of the study: Persistent patients shared more public clonotypes among themselves (around 2,500) than newly diagnosed patients did (more than 850). Lower TCR Shannon entropy and fewer highly expanded clones were observed in persistent Graves' disease patients than in newly diagnosed patients, which suggested clonal expansion. Preferential use of TRBV28, TRBJ1-2 and TRBJ2-5 was observed in persistent disease, whereas TRBV20-1 and TRBJ2-1 were favored in newly diagnosed disease. Because the primary lesion, thyroid tissue, could not be accessed, the study looked at peripheral blood alone. The authors acknowledged the small sample size as a limitation that may reduce accuracy. Sequencing and analysis were restricted to the TCR beta chain.

For this clonotype: The clone's antigen remains unknown. No much larger clonotype is one base removed from it; base qualities were not supplied.

Including cysteine and phenylalanine, the CDR3 has 14 amino acids. The kept DNA is CDR3 alone, 42 bases in frame from the first base. At the junction V is shortened by 3 bases and J by 4 bases, with 13 bases in between. CDR1 and CDR2, per the germline V gene (reference sequence), are DFQATT and SNEGSKA. The time point label on this specimen signifies: persistent/refractory GD, antithyroid drugs over 5 years with positive TRAb. For both TCR sequencing and RNA sequencing, RNA was extracted from PBMCs in TRIzol. The diagnosis of Graves' disease followed American Thyroid Association guidelines. Recruitment of patients was carried out at an endocrinology department in Xi'an, China. Each patient gave 8.5 to 9.5 milliliters of peripheral blood, collected in an EDTA anticoagulant tube. Ficoll Paque Plus density gradient separation was used to isolate PBMCs, and no further T cell sorting was performed. RNA quality was checked with an Agilent 2100 Bioanalyzer and agarose gel, and concentration with a NanoDrop 2000.

The library was obtained by multiplex PCR. Instrument on record: Illumina HiSeq 4000. CDR3 regions were amplified by Arm-PCR with iRepertoire HTBI primers to construct TCR beta libraries. Gel purification was performed on PCR products prior to sequencing. Per the authors' processing: Gene usage analysis of CDR3 amino acid clonotypes relied on the roughly 64 TRBV and 13 to 15 TRBJ segments identified across samples. COPE and FqMerger were used to merge filtered high-quality paired reads into contigs. BLAST was used to align contigs to IMGT TRBV, TRBD and TRBJ reference genes, and CDR3 was defined according to IMGT. Any clonotype with a frequency above 0.1% was counted as a highly expanded clone. Shannon entropy was used to measure repertoire diversity, and the Gini coefficient was used to measure V-J evenness. A clonotype found in more than one individual was treated as public. TCRdb reanalyzed the raw reads on its own, using fastp at Q25 for trimming and MiXCR for clone calling, and kept in-frame beta chains. Each record represents a unique CDR3 protein, reported with the most common genes and DNA among its rows. The V and J calls were not made by the authors but by TCRdb's processing. The sample contains approximately 400,000 distinct CDR3 sequences, approximately 23% of them found a single time. The ten largest clonotypes hold about 29% of the sample.

The chain couples TRBV20-1 to TRBJ1-5; no confident D gene assignment can be made. The receptor's source is a woman in her forties with Graves disease. Donor details come from another sample of the same person, matched by shared clones. This specimen was peripheral blood mononuclear cells (PBMCs), taken when the disease was refractory, from a patient treated with antithyroid drugs. At the DNA level, the sequence is TGCAGTGCTAGGCCGGGCGGCCTGAATCAGCCCCAGCATTTT. Its coded protein is CSARPGGLNQPQHF.